The clone carrying this TCR beta chain was picked up one time. Its matching antigen is unknown. The germline V and J ends were trimmed by 0 bases and 4 bases, with 10 bases remaining between them. The CDR3 loop spans 14 amino acids. From germline, CDR1 is SGDLS and CDR2 YYNGEE. These data belong to a study of cytomegalovirus exposure and HLA in healthy donors. The PCR was carried out with 60 Vbeta primers and 13 Jbeta primers. Profiled with immunoSEQ multiplex PCR; TCRdb holds only in-frame clones, not every one. The data hold more than 95,000 clones, with 60% to 85% observed a single time. The study, taken as a whole, reports: Associated with cytomegalovirus, according to the listing, were approximately 160 TCR beta chains.

The chain links TRBV9 to TRBJ1-1; weak D call: TRBD1 (5 bases). The sequence was collected from a female donor in good health and CMV-seronegative. Sequencing was done on a sample of PBMCs. CDR3 residues: CASSVAREGTEAFF. CDR3 coding DNA: TGTGCCAGCAGCGTAGCCAGGGAAGGCACTGAAGCTTTCTTT.